This T cell receptor (beta chain) stems from a study of T cells in Graves' hyperthyroidism and ophthalmopathy. Overall study results and limits: Most clonotypes that expanded in the thyroid above 0.001 also showed up in blood.

What was amplified from RNA transcripts were TCR beta CDR3 regions. A first-round RT-PCR of the TCR CDR3 used the HTBI primer set. TCRdb analysed the multiplex PCR reads with MiXCR anew, one entry per CDR3 protein. The table has about 620,000 distinct CDR3 sequences, under 20% seen once. Trimming took 6 bases from V and 2 from J; bases not matched to a gene: 17. The germline CDR1 and CDR2 sequences are MNHEY and SVGEGT. CDR3 length: 19 residues. This clonotype was counted between two and nine times. The antigen is undetermined. The authors deemed Graves' hyperthyroidism stable absent ophthalmopathy progression within 18 months. Criteria for exclusion of patients were uncontrolled infection, other autoimmune disease, pregnancy or lactation. Fresh peripheral blood, about 9.6 ml, yielded the PBMCs.

Material for sequencing was blood. V usage is TRBV6-2 or TRBV6-3 and J usage is TRBJ2-7, with 12 bases fitting TRBD2. The sequence was obtained from a woman aged 30 to 39 with Graves' hyperthyroidism. The CDR3, as DNA: TGTGCCAGCAGCCCCGATGAACCCCTAGCGGGAGGGCCCACCTACGAGCAGTACTTC. It is translated as CASSPDEPLAGGPTYEQYF.